These 2 T cell receptor beta chains were all obtained from the same sample, sequenced in a study of OX40 agonist ivuxolimab in advanced cancers. The protocol was immunoSEQ multiplex PCR, while the TCRdb copy is restricted to in-frame clones and leaves out a portion. The sample shows about 42,000 clones, about 86% of them seen only once. Sequenced here: CD4+ or CD8+ T cells sorted from blood, sampled in a trial of the OX40 agonist ivuxolimab. These receptors all stem from an adult with an advanced solid tumor such as melanoma, head and neck, liver or kidney cancer.

The chain combines TRBV5-6 with TRBJ2-4; D is uncertain. Germline CDR1 is SGHDT and CDR2 is YYEEEE. V lost 6 bases to trimming and J lost 1 base, with 14 bases between them. The CDR3 has 15 residues. The DNA for the CDR3 is TGTGCCAGCAACCCCGGGCCATTCGCCAAAAACATTCAGTACTTC. It translates to CASNPGPFAKNIQYF.

The rearrangement uses TRBV28 and TRBJ1-4; 7 bases match TRBD1. This CDR3 spans 17 amino acids. After removal of 5 bases from V and 10 bases from J, the junction contained 19 bases not matched to a gene. Germline CDR1 MDHEN, CDR2 SYDVKM. The CDR3 spells CASSPRFSRDSKRKLFF. Written as DNA, the CDR3 is TGTGCCAGCAGTCCAAGATTTTCGAGGGACAGCAAGCGAAAACTGTTTTTT.